A selection of T cell receptor beta chains follows, all from one sample in a study of tumor-infiltrating lymphocytes in localized non-small cell lung cancer. TCRdb keeps only in-frame clones here, not all; method: immunoSEQ multiplex PCR. The sample lists 9,500 or so clones; around 76% were seen once. Material for sequencing was uninvolved lung tissue not adjacent to the tumor. The receptors shown here come from a human donor with non-small cell lung cancer. Both conserved end residues are trimmed from each CDR3.

v_gene	CDR3aa
TRBV2	ASGLQEYGYT
TRBV29-1	SVGPGTGKPQH
TRBV4-3	ASSQVKGINYGYT
TRBV11-1	ASSPLEGTGELF
TRBV5-1	ASVRGAGLETQY
TRBV28	ASSLTSGAYNEQF
TRBV19	ASSDSTGALSYNEQF
TRBV5-4	ASSLLEAGELF
TRBV5-6	ASSFWNDYEQY
TRBV5-4	ASSRPDSEYT
TRBV9	ASSRTGSLIYGYT
TRBV7-7	ASSAGTSGYNEQF
TRBV29-1	SVGQGTGANVLT
TRBV6-4	ASSLTGNTEAF
TRBV7-2	ASSLDNYGYT
TRBV11-3	ASSLGRGPLAKNIQY
TRBV29-1	SAGDRTYEQY
TRBV11-3	ASSLAGGPDTQY
TRBV5-1	ASSLESEQF
TRBV29-1	SAKVGSWNSPLH
TRBV9	ASSFGLAGGLDTQY
TRBV10-1	ASKRWGQVRNTEAF
TRBV7-9	ASIGSYEQY
TRBV7-9	ASSLNPPGLAGRTDTQY